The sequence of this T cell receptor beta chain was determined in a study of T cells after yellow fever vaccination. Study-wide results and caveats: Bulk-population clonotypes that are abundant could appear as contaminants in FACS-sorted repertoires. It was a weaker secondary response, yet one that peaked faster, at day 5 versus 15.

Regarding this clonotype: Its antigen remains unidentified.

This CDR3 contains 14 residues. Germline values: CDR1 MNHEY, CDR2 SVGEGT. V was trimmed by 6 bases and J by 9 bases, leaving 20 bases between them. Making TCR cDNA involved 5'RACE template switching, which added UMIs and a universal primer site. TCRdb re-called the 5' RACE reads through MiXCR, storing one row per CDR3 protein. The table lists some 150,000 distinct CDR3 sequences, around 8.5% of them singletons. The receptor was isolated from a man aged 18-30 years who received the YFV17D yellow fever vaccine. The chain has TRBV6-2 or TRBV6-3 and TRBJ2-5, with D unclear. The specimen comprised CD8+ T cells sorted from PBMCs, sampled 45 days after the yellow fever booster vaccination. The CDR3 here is CASSLLGPLEPQYF. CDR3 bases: TGTGCCAGCAGCCTTCTGGGTCCGTTGGAGCCCCAGTACTTC.